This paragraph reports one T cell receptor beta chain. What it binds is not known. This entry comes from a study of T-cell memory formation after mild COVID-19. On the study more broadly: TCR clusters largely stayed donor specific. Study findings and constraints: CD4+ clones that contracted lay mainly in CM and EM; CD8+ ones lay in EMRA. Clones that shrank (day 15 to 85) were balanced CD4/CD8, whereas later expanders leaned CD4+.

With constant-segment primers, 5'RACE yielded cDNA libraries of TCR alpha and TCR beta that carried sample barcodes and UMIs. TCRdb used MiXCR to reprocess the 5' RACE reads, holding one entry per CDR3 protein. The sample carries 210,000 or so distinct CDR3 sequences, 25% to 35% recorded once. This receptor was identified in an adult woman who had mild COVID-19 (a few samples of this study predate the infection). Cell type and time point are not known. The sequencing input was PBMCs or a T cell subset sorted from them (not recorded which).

For the CDR3, the DNA is TGTGCCAGCAGTTTAGGGCGGGGGCTGTCCTACGAGCAGTACTTC. Its translation: CASSLGRGLSYEQYF. The rearrangement joins TRBV12-3 or TRBV12-4 to TRBJ2-7; TRBD2 is a possible D gene (7 bases). V dropped 1 base and J dropped 1 base, with 11 bases sitting between them. The CDR3 is 15 amino acids.